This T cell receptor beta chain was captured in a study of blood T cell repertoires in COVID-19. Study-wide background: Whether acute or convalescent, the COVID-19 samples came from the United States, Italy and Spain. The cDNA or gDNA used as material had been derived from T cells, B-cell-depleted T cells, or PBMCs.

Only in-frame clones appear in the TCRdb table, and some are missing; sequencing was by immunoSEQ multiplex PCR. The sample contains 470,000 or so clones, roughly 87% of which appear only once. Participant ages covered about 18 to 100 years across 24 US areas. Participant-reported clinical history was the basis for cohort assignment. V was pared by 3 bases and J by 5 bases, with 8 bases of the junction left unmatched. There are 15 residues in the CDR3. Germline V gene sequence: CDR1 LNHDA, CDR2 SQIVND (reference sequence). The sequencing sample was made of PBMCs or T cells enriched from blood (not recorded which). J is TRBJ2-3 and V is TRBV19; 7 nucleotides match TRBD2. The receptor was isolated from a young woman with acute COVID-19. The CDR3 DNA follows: TGTGCCAGTAGTATTGTATCGGGGGAGGGAGATACGCAGTATTTT. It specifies CASSIVSGEGDTQYF. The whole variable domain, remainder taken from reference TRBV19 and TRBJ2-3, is DGGITQSPKYLFRKEGQNVTLSCEQNLNHDAMYWYRQDPGQGLRLIYYSQIVNDFQKGDIAEGYSVSREKKESFPLTVTSAQKNPTAFYLCASSIVSGEGDTQYFGPGTRLTVL.